The clone carrying this TCR beta chain was seen only once. This sample is drawn from a study of blood T cell repertoires in COVID-19. Study-wide background: PBMCs, B-cell-depleted T cells, or T cells were the source of the cDNA or gDNA that made up the material.

Authors' processing steps: Nucleated cell counts were estimated from reference gene primer amplification. TCRdb keeps only in-frame clones here, not all; method: immunoSEQ multiplex PCR. That table is the source of V, J and clone size, and D and trimming were worked out from the DNA. The sample gives about 160,000 clones, about four fifths of which show up once; roughly 3.5% is in the top ten. The V end was cut by 2 bases, the J end by 4 bases, with 8 bases between. From germline, CDR1 is SGHTA and CDR2 FQGNSA. This CDR3 has 14 residues. In assigning cohorts, the study relied on participant-reported clinical history. Among Cohort 3 donors, those recovered had two negative PCRs, clearance, or symptom resolution.

The sample was PBMCs or T cells enriched from blood (not recorded which). The chain employs TRBV7-2 and TRBJ1-4; D gene ambiguous. The TCR originated in a woman aged 60-75 years who had recovered from COVID-19. CDR3 protein: CASSLNVLNEKLFF. As DNA, the CDR3 is TGTGCCAGCAGCTTAAACGTACTTAATGAAAAACTGTTTTTT.